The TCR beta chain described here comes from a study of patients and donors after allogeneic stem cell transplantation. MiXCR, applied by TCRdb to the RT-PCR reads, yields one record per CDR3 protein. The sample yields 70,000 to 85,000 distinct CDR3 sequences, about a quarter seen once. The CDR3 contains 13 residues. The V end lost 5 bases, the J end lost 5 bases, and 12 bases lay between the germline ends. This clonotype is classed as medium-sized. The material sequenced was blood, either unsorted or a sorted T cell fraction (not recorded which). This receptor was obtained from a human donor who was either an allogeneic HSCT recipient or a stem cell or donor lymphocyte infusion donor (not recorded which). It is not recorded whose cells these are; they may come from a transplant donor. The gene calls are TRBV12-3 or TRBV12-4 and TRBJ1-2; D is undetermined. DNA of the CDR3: TGTGCCAGCAGTCCGACACAACTGTATGGCTACACCTTC. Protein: CASSPTQLYGYTF.